Listed below are T cell receptor beta chains from one sample, sequenced in a study of cytomegalovirus exposure and HLA in healthy donors. Sequenced by immunoSEQ multiplex PCR; TCRdb stores in-frame clones only, minus some. The sample consists of 150,000 to 200,000 clones, roughly 80% of them appearing once. The sequencing input was PBMCs. The source of these receptors is a man in his forties or fifties in good health and CMV-seropositive. Both conserved end residues are part of each CDR3. The D gene is left open where the match is weak. Clone size appears in some rows only: once, few, many, or a class for an expanded clone.

d_gene: .; v_gene: TRBV10-3; abundance: .; j_gene: TRBJ2-7; CDR3aa: CAISNRDYEQYF; CDR3nt: TGTGCCATCAGCAACAGGGACTACGAGCAGTACTTC
d_gene: TRBD2; v_gene: TRBV6-6; abundance: .; j_gene: TRBJ2-5; CDR3aa: CASSYGGVRETQYF; CDR3nt: TGTGCCAGCAGTTACGGGGGGGTTAGAGAGACCCAGTACTTC
d_gene: .; v_gene: TRBV7-9; abundance: .; j_gene: TRBJ2-2; CDR3aa: CASSFMNTGELFF; CDR3nt: TGTGCCAGCAGCTTCATGAACACCGGGGAGCTGTTTTTT
d_gene: .; v_gene: TRBV15; abundance: once; j_gene: TRBJ1-1; CDR3aa: CATSRDVVPMNTEAFF; CDR3nt: TGTGCCACCAGCAGAGATGTAGTCCCTATGAACACTGAAGCTTTCTTT
d_gene: .; v_gene: TRBV19; abundance: .; j_gene: TRBJ2-7; CDR3aa: CASSSTGTRQHEQYF; CDR3nt: TGTGCCAGTAGTTCTACCGGGACACGACAGCACGAGCAGTACTTC
d_gene: .; v_gene: TRBV5-4; abundance: .; j_gene: TRBJ2-4; CDR3aa: CASSLARADIQYF; CDR3nt: TGTGCCAGCAGCTTGGCCAGGGCAGACATTCAGTACTTC
d_gene: TRBD1; v_gene: TRBV28; abundance: .; j_gene: TRBJ2-5; CDR3aa: CASSRGTPKETQYF; CDR3nt: TGTGCCAGCAGCAGGGGGACACCGAAAGAGACCCAGTACTTC
d_gene: TRBD1; v_gene: TRBV2; abundance: few; j_gene: TRBJ1-1; CDR3aa: CASSRDRGETEAFF; CDR3nt: TGTGCCAGCAGTCGGGACAGGGGGGAGACTGAAGCTTTCTTT
d_gene: TRBD1; v_gene: TRBV28; abundance: few; j_gene: TRBJ2-7; CDR3aa: CASSRTGYSSYEQYF; CDR3nt: TGTGCCAGCAGCCGGACAGGTTATAGCTCCTACGAGCAGTACTTC
d_gene: TRBD2; v_gene: TRBV5-6; abundance: .; j_gene: TRBJ2-5; CDR3aa: CASSLRGGQETQYF; CDR3nt: TGTGCCAGCAGCTTGCGCGGGGGCCAAGAGACCCAGTACTTC
d_gene: .; v_gene: TRBV7-2; abundance: .; j_gene: TRBJ1-2; CDR3aa: CASSLRSNYGYTF; CDR3nt: TGTGCCAGCAGCTTACGGTCTAACTATGGCTACACCTTC
d_gene: .; v_gene: TRBV5-6; abundance: .; j_gene: TRBJ1-4; CDR3aa: CASSSGGRHEKLFF; CDR3nt: TGTGCCAGCAGCTCGGGGGGACGGCATGAAAAACTGTTTTTT
d_gene: .; v_gene: TRBV5-8; abundance: once; j_gene: TRBJ2-3; CDR3aa: CASSYLRFQGSTDTQYF; CDR3nt: TGTGCCAGCAGCTACTTGCGGTTTCAGGGGTCGACAGATACGCAGTATTTT
d_gene: .; v_gene: TRBV5-4; abundance: .; j_gene: TRBJ1-1; CDR3aa: CASSPDTLNTEAFF; CDR3nt: TGTGCCAGCAGCCCTGACACCCTGAACACTGAAGCTTTCTTT
d_gene: .; v_gene: TRBV19; abundance: .; j_gene: TRBJ1-2; CDR3aa: CASSIAPLGRGAGYTF; CDR3nt: TGTGCCAGTAGTATCGCTCCCTTGGGCAGGGGCGCTGGCTACACCTTC
d_gene: .; v_gene: TRBV7-9; abundance: .; j_gene: TRBJ2-7; CDR3aa: CASSLASRGYEQYF; CDR3nt: TGTGCCAGCAGCTTAGCATCCCGCGGTTACGAGCAGTACTTC
d_gene: .; v_gene: TRBV7-9; abundance: .; j_gene: TRBJ1-6; CDR3aa: CASSLSSYNSPLHF; CDR3nt: TGTGCCAGCAGCTTGAGCTCCTATAATTCACCCCTCCACTTT
d_gene: TRBD2; v_gene: TRBV5-6; abundance: .; j_gene: TRBJ2-7; CDR3aa: CASSWGGGSEQYF; CDR3nt: TGTGCCAGCAGCTGGGGCGGGGGGTCCGAGCAGTACTTC
d_gene: .; v_gene: TRBV7-2; abundance: once; j_gene: TRBJ1-5; CDR3aa: CASSLKGASNQPQHF; CDR3nt: TGTGCCAGCAGCTTGAAAGGGGCTAGCAATCAGCCCCAGCATTTT
d_gene: .; v_gene: TRBV11-2; abundance: .; j_gene: TRBJ2-7; CDR3aa: CASSSGDYEQYF; CDR3nt: TGTGCCAGCAGCTCCGGGGATTACGAGCAGTACTTC
d_gene: TRBD1; v_gene: TRBV28; abundance: .; j_gene: TRBJ2-2; CDR3aa: CASRRIGTGGTGELFF; CDR3nt: TGTGCCAGCAGGCGGATAGGGACAGGGGGGACCGGGGAGCTGTTTTTT
d_gene: TRBD1; v_gene: TRBV5-1; abundance: .; j_gene: TRBJ2-1; CDR3aa: CASSPGQTSYNEQFF; CDR3nt: TGCGCCAGCAGCCCGGGACAGACCTCCTACAATGAGCAGTTCTTC
d_gene: TRBD2; v_gene: TRBV7-3; abundance: .; j_gene: TRBJ2-3; CDR3aa: CASSLGTSGDTQYF; CDR3nt: TGTGCCAGCAGCTTGGGGACTAGCGGAGATACGCAGTATTTT
d_gene: .; v_gene: TRBV7-2; abundance: .; j_gene: TRBJ2-7; CDR3aa: CASSLVAGSDEQYF; CDR3nt: TGTGCCAGCAGCTTAGTCGCGGGAAGCGATGAGCAGTACTTC
d_gene: TRBD1; v_gene: TRBV6-5; abundance: .; j_gene: TRBJ2-7; CDR3aa: CASRATGVGEQYF; CDR3nt: TGTGCCAGCAGGGCGACAGGGGTTGGCGAGCAGTACTTC
d_gene: .; v_gene: TRBV28; abundance: once; j_gene: TRBJ2-7; CDR3aa: CASSSTTTSYEQYF; CDR3nt: TGTGCCAGCAGCTCCACGACTACCTCCTACGAGCAGTACTTC
d_gene: TRBD2; v_gene: TRBV4-3; abundance: .; j_gene: TRBJ2-1; CDR3aa: CASSQDRAGDYNEQFF; CDR3nt: TGCGCCAGCAGCCAAGATCGGGCGGGAGACTACAATGAGCAGTTCTTC
d_gene: .; v_gene: TRBV4-1; abundance: .; j_gene: TRBJ2-1; CDR3aa: CASSQGISGIPSYNEQFF; CDR3nt: TGCGCCAGCAGCCAAGGGATCTCGGGGATTCCCTCCTACAATGAGCAGTTCTTC
d_gene: TRBD1; v_gene: TRBV7-2; abundance: .; j_gene: TRBJ1-4; CDR3aa: CASSGRTGYGEKLFF; CDR3nt: TGTGCCAGCAGCGGACGGACAGGGTATGGTGAAAAACTGTTTTTT
d_gene: TRBD1; v_gene: TRBV2; abundance: .; j_gene: TRBJ2-2; CDR3aa: CASRPRGTNTGELFF; CDR3nt: TGTGCCAGCAGGCCCAGGGGGACGAACACCGGGGAGCTGTTTTTT
d_gene: TRBD2; v_gene: TRBV9; abundance: .; j_gene: TRBJ2-3; CDR3aa: CASSVGGGPDTQYF; CDR3nt: TGTGCCAGCAGCGTTGGGGGGGGACCGGATACGCAGTATTTT
d_gene: TRBD1; v_gene: TRBV11-2; abundance: once; j_gene: TRBJ1-4; CDR3aa: CASSPRGGAGGYEKLFF; CDR3nt: TGTGCCAGCAGTCCCCGAGGAGGGGCAGGGGGGTATGAAAAACTGTTTTTT
d_gene: .; v_gene: TRBV15; abundance: .; j_gene: TRBJ1-2; CDR3aa: CATSRETGVRGYTF; CDR3nt: TGTGCCACCAGCAGAGAGACGGGGGTGCGCGGCTACACCTTC
d_gene: TRBD2; v_gene: TRBV18; abundance: .; j_gene: TRBJ2-3; CDR3aa: CASSPSSGGANTQYF; CDR3nt: TGTGCCAGCTCACCATCCAGCGGGGGGGCGAATACGCAGTATTTT
d_gene: .; v_gene: TRBV6-1; abundance: .; j_gene: TRBJ2-6; CDR3aa: CASSDQPGGSWAGANVLTF; CDR3nt: TGTGCCAGCAGTGACCAACCGGGGGGCTCATGGGCTGGGGCCAACGTCCTGACTTTC
d_gene: TRBD1; v_gene: TRBV19; abundance: .; j_gene: TRBJ2-5; CDR3aa: CASSYWTGGKETQYF; CDR3nt: TGTGCCAGTAGCTATTGGACAGGGGGAAAAGAGACCCAGTACTTC
d_gene: .; v_gene: TRBV6-5; abundance: .; j_gene: TRBJ2-2; CDR3aa: CASSYQNTGELFF; CDR3nt: TGTGCCAGCAGTTACCAGAACACCGGGGAGCTGTTTTTT
d_gene: TRBD2; v_gene: TRBV7-2; abundance: .; j_gene: TRBJ2-3; CDR3aa: CASSPELVAGHTDTQYF; CDR3nt: TGTGCCAGCAGCCCTGAGTTGGTAGCGGGGCACACAGATACGCAGTATTTT
d_gene: .; v_gene: TRBV7-2; abundance: .; j_gene: TRBJ2-1; CDR3aa: CASSLAAESDEQFF; CDR3nt: TGTGCCAGCAGCTTAGCGGCTGAGAGCGATGAGCAGTTCTTC
d_gene: TRBD2; v_gene: TRBV11-2; abundance: .; j_gene: TRBJ2-4; CDR3aa: CASTAERGRGGIQYF; CDR3nt: TGTGCCAGCACCGCGGAGCGGGGCCGGGGGGGCATTCAGTACTTC